The 5 T cell receptor beta chains listed next were all sequenced from one sample in a study of CD8+ T cells in alopecia areata. In each case, RNA was isolated and then reverse transcribed into cDNA as the sequencing template. Using immunoSEQ multiplex PCR, the repertoire was profiled, and TCRdb retains in-frame clones only, with some absent. The table includes 150,000 to 200,000 clones, about three fifths detected once. Sample treatment: oral pan-JAK inhibitor, 5-10 mg twice daily. Sequencing was performed on CD4+ T cells sorted from blood, taken at roughly week 58, from a patient treated with tofacitinib. All receptors derive from a human donor with alopecia areata.

The chain carries TRBV27 and TRBJ1-6, with a possible D match to TRBD1 (5 bases). This CDR3 is 16 amino acids long. V lost 6 bases and J 0 bases, leaving 12 bases between the germline ends. Germline V CDR1 and CDR2: MNHEY, SMNVEV (reference sequence). The CDR3 sequence: CASSASRVSYNSPLHF. CDR3 nucleotide sequence: TGTGCCAGCAGCGCAAGCAGGGTCTCCTATAATTCACCCCTCCACTTT.

The CDR3 DNA follows: TGCAGCGTTGAGCGGACAGGGCGGGATGAGCAGTTCTTC. Protein: CSVERTGRDEQFF. The genes are TRBV29-1 and TRBJ2-1, with 8 bases fitting TRBD1. CDR1 is SQVTM, CDR2 ANQGSEA, per germline. This CDR3 has 13 residues. Losses at the gene ends were 3 bases for V and 8 bases for J; bases not matched to a gene: 6.

This rearrangement joins TRBV30 to TRBJ1-2; tentative D call: TRBD1 (5 bases). CDR1 is GTSNPN, CDR2 SVGIG, per germline (reference sequence). The CDR3 length is 15 residues. The germline V and J ends were trimmed by 2 bases and 8 bases, with 21 bases remaining between them. The CDR3 is CAWSRTMDNPRGYTF. The DNA for the CDR3 is TGTGCCTGGAGTCGGACAATGGACAACCCTCGGGGCTACACCTTC.

The chain is built from TRBV5-1 and TRBJ1-4; 9 nucleotides line up with TRBD1. CDR3 length: 16 residues. Trimming at V came to 0 bases and at J to 8 bases, leaving 8 bases not matched to a gene. From germline, CDR1 is SGHRS and CDR2 YFSETQ. CDR3 amino acids: CASSLERGTGKEKLFF. The DNA for the CDR3 is TGCGCCAGCAGCTTGGAGCGTGGGACAGGGAAGGAAAAACTGTTTTTT.

This sequence joins TRBV9 and TRBJ1-5, with 10 bases that match TRBD1. Germline CDR1 and CDR2: SGDLS and YYNGEE. The CDR3 length is 16 residues. V lost 0 bases and J lost 6; bases outside the gene matches: 6. In nucleotides, the CDR3 is TGTGCCAGCAGCGTAGGCGACAGGGGGCAAGGTCAGCCCCAGCATTTT. Protein sequence: CASSVGDRGQGQPQHF.